This TCR beta chain was sequenced during a study of T cell changes during pregnancy in multiple sclerosis. Some clones are missing from TCRdb's copy, which holds only in-frame ones; the method was immunoSEQ multiplex PCR. This table holds around 95,000 clones, just over 90% found once. The CDR3 is 17 residues long. V was clipped by 4 bases and J by 4 bases; unmatched bases: 14. In germline, CDR1 is KGHSH, CDR2 LQKENI. The chain uses TRBV18 and TRBJ1-1; 8 bases align to TRBD1. Sequenced material: peripheral blood, taken after pregnancy. This receptor was obtained from a female donor in good health, enrolled as a control in a pregnancy study. The CDR3 loop is CASSQGTGGGGSTEAFF. In DNA, the CDR3 is TGTGCCAGCTCACAGGGGACAGGCGGGGGGGGAAGCACTGAAGCTTTCTTT.